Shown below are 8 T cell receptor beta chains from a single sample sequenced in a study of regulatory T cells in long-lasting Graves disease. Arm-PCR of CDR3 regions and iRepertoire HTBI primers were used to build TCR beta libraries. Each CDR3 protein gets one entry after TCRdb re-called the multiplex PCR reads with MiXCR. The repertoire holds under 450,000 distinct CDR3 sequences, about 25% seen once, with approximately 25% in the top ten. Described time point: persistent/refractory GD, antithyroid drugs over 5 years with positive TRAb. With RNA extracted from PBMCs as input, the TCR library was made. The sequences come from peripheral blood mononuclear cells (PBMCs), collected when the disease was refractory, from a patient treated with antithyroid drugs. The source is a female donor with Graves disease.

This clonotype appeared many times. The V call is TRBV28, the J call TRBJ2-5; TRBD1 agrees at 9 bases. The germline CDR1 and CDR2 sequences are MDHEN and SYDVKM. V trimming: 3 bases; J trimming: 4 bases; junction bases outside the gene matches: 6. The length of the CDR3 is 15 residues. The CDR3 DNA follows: TGTGCCAGCAGTTTTGCACAGGGGGCCGGAGAGACCCAGTACTTC. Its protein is CASSFAQGAGETQYF.

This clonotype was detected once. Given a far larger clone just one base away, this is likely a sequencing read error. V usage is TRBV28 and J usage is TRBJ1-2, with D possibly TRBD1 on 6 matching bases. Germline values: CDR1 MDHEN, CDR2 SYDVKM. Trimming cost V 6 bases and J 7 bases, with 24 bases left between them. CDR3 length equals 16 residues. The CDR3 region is CASRSTIPFGGGGYTF. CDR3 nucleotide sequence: TGTGCCAGCAGATCCACAATTCCATTCGGGGGCGGTGGCTACACCTTC.

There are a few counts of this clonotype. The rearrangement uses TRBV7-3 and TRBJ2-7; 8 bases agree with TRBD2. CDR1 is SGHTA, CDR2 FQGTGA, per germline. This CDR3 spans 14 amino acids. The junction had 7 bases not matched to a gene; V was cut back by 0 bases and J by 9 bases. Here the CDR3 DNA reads TGTGCCAGCAGCTTAACGGGGACTAGTGGGGTGCAGTACTTC. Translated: CASSLTGTSGVQYF.

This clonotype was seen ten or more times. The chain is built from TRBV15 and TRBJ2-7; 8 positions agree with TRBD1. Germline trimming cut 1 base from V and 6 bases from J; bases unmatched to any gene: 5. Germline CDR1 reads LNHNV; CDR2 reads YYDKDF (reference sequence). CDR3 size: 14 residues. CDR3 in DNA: TGTGCCACCAGCAGAGGGTCAGGGGGCCCCGAGCAGTACTTC. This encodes CATSRGSGGPEQYF.

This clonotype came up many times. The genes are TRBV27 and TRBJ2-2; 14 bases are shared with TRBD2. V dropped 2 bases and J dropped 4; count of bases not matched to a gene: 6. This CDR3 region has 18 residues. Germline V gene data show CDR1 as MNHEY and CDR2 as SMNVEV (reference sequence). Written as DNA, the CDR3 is TGTGCCAGCAGTTTAAGACTAGCGGGAGGGCAGATCACCGGGGAGCTGTTTTTT. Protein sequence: CASSLRLAGGQITGELFF.

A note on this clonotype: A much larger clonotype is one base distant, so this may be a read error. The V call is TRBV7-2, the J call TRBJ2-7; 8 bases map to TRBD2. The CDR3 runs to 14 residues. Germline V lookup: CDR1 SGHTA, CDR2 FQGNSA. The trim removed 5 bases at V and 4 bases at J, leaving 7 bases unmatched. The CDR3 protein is CASSHVGREYEQYF. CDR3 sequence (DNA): TGTGCCAGCAGCCACGTCGGGAGGGAATACGAGCAGTACTTC.

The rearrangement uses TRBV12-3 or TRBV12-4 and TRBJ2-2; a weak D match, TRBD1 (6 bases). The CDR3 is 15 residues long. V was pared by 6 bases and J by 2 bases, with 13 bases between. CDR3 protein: CASRMTGDNTGELFF. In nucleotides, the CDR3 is TGTGCCAGCAGGATGACAGGAGACAACACCGGGGAGCTGTTTTTT.

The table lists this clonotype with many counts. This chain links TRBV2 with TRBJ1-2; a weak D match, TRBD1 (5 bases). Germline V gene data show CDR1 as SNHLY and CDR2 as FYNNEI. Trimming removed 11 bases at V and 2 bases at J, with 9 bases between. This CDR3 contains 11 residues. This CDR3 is CAAGTNYGYTF. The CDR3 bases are TGTGCCGCGGGGACGAACTATGGCTACACCTTC. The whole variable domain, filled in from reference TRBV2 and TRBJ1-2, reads EPEVTQTPSHQVTQMGQEVILRCVPISNHLYFYWYRQILGQKVEFLVSFYNNEISEKSEIFDDQFSVERPDGSNFTLKIRSTKLEDSAMYFCAAGTNYGYTFGSGTRLTVV.